One sample yielded the 16 T cell receptor beta chains listed below, sequenced in a study of CD8+ T cells in alopecia areata. Once RNA had been extracted, it was reverse transcribed into cDNA to act as the sequencing template. The assay was immunoSEQ multiplex PCR, and TCRdb's table has in-frame clones only and misses some. There are about 300,000 clones in the sample, none observed a single time. Cells that came from pooled cutaneous lymph nodes were sorted using CD4, CD8alpha, NKG2D, NKG2ACE and other markers. Sequencing input: CD4+ T cells sorted from a lymph node. The origin of the receptors is a C3H/HeJ mouse with alopecia areata. This line is of MHC haplotype H2-k.

This clone was found a few times. Genes and germline are mouse. The read ends 4 residues early relative to the CDR3; the germline J gene fills the gap. The sample carries other DNA sequences with the same CDR3. This sequence joins TRBV13-2 and TRBJ1-1; tentatively, D is TRBD1 (6 bases). The CDR3 length is 14 residues. Trimming removed 5 bases at V and 0 bases at J, with 11 bases between. The germline V gene encodes CDR1 NNHNN and CDR2 SYGAGS (reference sequence). The CDR3 loop reads CASGEDRANTEVFF. The DNA read from the CDR3 is TGTGCCAGCGGCGAGGACAGAGCAAACACA.

This clone was picked up a small number of times. Gene and germline names: mouse. The read ends 4 residues before the CDR3 terminus; that terminus is restored from the germline J gene. The genes are TRBV13-2 and TRBJ1-1; D remains ambiguous. Trimming took off 2 bases at V and 0 bases at J, with 5 bases between the two ends. Germline CDR1 reads NNHNN; CDR2 reads SYGAGS (reference sequence). The CDR3 consists of 13 residues. CDR3 DNA (partial): TGTGCCAGCGGTGACAAATCAAACACA. It encodes CASGDKSNT. The full CDR3 sequence reads CASGDKSNTEVFF.

Concerning this clone: The gene names here belong to mouse. The read halts 4 residues ahead of the CDR3 end, with the missing end drawn from the germline J gene. This chain uses TRBV17 with TRBJ1-1, with 9 positions matching TRBD1. The CDR3 has 15 amino acids. Losses at the gene ends were 5 bases for V and 4 bases for J; bases not matched to a gene: 8. The V gene's germline CDR1 is MNHDT and CDR2 YYDKIL. The CDR3 loop is CASSPDRGRATEVFF. The part of the CDR3 DNA that was read is TGTGCTAGCAGTCCGGACAGGGGAAGGGCCACA.

Regarding this clone: Gene names are the mouse ones. The CDR3 goes on 4 residues after the read ends, and that part is filled in from the germline J gene. Other DNA sequences in the sample encode the same CDR3. The chain uses TRBV1 and TRBJ1-1; no reliable D call. V was clipped by 3 bases and J by 0 bases, with 5 bases between them. The CDR3 sequence is 13 residues long. Germline values: CDR1 NSQYPW, CDR2 LRSPGD (reference sequence). The covered CDR3 bases are TGCACCTGCAGTGCCACAGCAAACACA. Translated: CTCSATANT. The complete CDR3 reads CTCSATANTEVFF.

This clone was counted between two and nine times. The gene names here belong to mouse. The read terminates 4 residues before the CDR3 end, so the remaining end is supplied by the germline J gene. V gene TRBV19 combines with J gene TRBJ2-2; D is possibly TRBD1 (6 bases). Between the trimmed V and J ends, which lost 5 bases and 0 bases, there was a span of 14 bases. The CDR3 spans 16 residues. Germline V gives CDR1 FNHDT, CDR2 SITEND (reference sequence). The covered CDR3 bases are TGTGCCAGCAGCAACGGACAGAATGCAAACACCGGG. This encodes CASSNGQNANTG. The entire CDR3 protein reads CASSNGQNANTGQLYF.

Comments on this clone: The genes are named according to mouse. The CDR3 goes on 4 residues after the read ends, and that part is filled in from the germline J gene. The V gene is TRBV1, the J gene TRBJ2-4; unclear D gene. Germline values: CDR1 NSQYPW, CDR2 LRSPGD (reference sequence). The length of the CDR3 is 13 residues. This CDR3 is CTCSADYRNTLYF. The DNA read from the CDR3 is TGCACCTGCAGTGCAGATTACAGAAAC.

In this sample, this clone turned up a few times. Gene names denote mouse genes. The read comes to an end 4 residues before the CDR3 does, leaving the germline J gene to fill in the end. The chain couples TRBV13-3 to TRBJ2-1; the match to TRBD1 covers 11 bases. V was clipped by 3 bases and J by 5 bases; unmatched bases: 1. The CDR3 length is 14 residues. CDR1 is NNHDY and CDR2 is SYVADS in the germline V gene. The covered CDR3 bases are TGTGCCAGCAGTGCGGACAGGGGGCATGCT. Residues: CASSADRGHA. The CDR3, in full, reads CASSADRGHAEQFF.

As for this clone: Here the gene names and germline are mouse. The CDR3 end lies 4 residues beyond the end of the read and is filled in from the germline J gene. This chain links TRBV13-1 with TRBJ2-2; 11 nucleotides line up with TRBD1. The CDR3 length is 17 residues. CDR1 NSHNY and CDR2 SYGAGN come from the germline V gene. Trimming cost V 3 bases and J 3 bases; bases outside gene matches: 7. The CDR3 reads CASSAALGQGDTGQLYF. The CDR3 bases that were read are TGTGCCAGCAGTGCCGCTCTGGGACAGGGGGACACCGGG.

This clone was observed a few times. Mouse names are used for the genes. The read is 3 residues too short to cover the CDR3 end, so that end is filled in from the germline J gene. This chain uses TRBV19 with TRBJ1-6, with 8 bases lining up with TRBD1. TRBJ1-6 is recorded as an ORF, its role being uncertain. Germline-derived CDR1 and CDR2 are FNHDT and SITEND (reference sequence). This CDR3 region has 15 residues. Unmatched junction bases numbered 8, after V lost 5 bases and J lost 7 bases. The CDR3 here is CASSLRGRKNSPLYF. The DNA read from the CDR3 is TGTGCCAGCAGCCTCAGGGGGCGCAAAAATTCGCCC.

As regards this clone: The germline and genes are mouse ones. Read sequence stops 4 residues before the CDR3 end, and the germline J gene provides the missing end. The V gene is TRBV13-1, the J gene TRBJ1-2; possible D gene TRBD1, 5 bases. The CDR3 covers 12 residues. CDR1 NSHNY and CDR2 SYGAGN come from the germline V gene. V was clipped by 8 bases and J by 2 bases, with 10 bases between them. The CDR3 bases that were read are TGTGCCAGTAGGGGAGGGAACTCC. Protein: CASRGGNS. The CDR3 in its entirety is CASRGGNSDYTF.

About this clone: Gene names and germline match the mouse. From the germline J gene comes the end of the CDR3, since the read stops 4 residues before it. This sequence joins TRBV19 and TRBJ2-1; D possibly corresponds to TRBD1 (5 bases). This CDR3 region has 15 residues. V gave up 0 bases and J gave up 0 bases, with 7 bases separating them. Germline V CDR1 and CDR2: FNHDT, SITEND (reference sequence). The CDR3 protein is CASSIGTTNYAEQFF. Partial CDR3 DNA: TGTGCCAGCAGTATAGGGACAACTAACTATGCT.

This clone was seen a few times. The gene symbols are mouse symbols. The read is 4 residues too short to cover the CDR3 end, so that end is filled in from the germline J gene. This chain uses TRBV1 with TRBJ2-7; D possibly corresponds to TRBD1 (5 bases). V lost 0 bases and J lost 3, with 6 bases in between. The CDR3 is made up of 13 amino acids. The germline V gene encodes CDR1 NSQYPW and CDR2 LRSPGD (reference sequence). The part of the CDR3 DNA that was read is TGCACCTGCAGTGCAGACAGGGACTAT. It specifies CTCSADRDY. The whole CDR3 is CTCSADRDYEQYF.

A note on this clone: Mouse gene names and germline throughout. The CDR3 end is not reached by the read, which stops 4 residues before it; the germline J gene fills it in. This sequence joins TRBV19 and TRBJ2-5; 12 bases match TRBD2. The germline CDR1 and CDR2 sequences are FNHDT and SITEND (reference sequence). The CDR3 has 14 residues. The CDR3 protein is CASSGLGGKDTQYF. Incomplete CDR3 DNA: TGTGCCAGCAGCGGACTGGGGGGGAAAGAC. The full variable domain, its missing parts supplied by reference TRBV19 and TRBJ2-5, is GGIITQTPKFLIGQEGQKLTLKCQQNFNHDTMYWYRQDSGKGLRLIYYSITENDLQKGDLSEGYDASREKKSSFSLTVTSAQKNEMAVFLCASSGLGGKDTQYFGPGTRLLVL.

Worth noting for this clone: The gene symbols are mouse symbols. The CDR3 end is not reached by the read, which stops 4 residues before it; the germline J gene fills it in. The rearrangement links TRBV5 to TRBJ2-5; D ambiguous. The V and J ends lost 0 bases and 3 bases respectively, with 7 bases between them. Germline lookup yields CDR1 LGHNA and CDR2 YNLKQL (reference sequence). The CDR3 extends over 14 amino acids. The CDR3 protein is CASSQDDKQDTQYF. CDR3 DNA (partial): TGTGCCAGCAGCCAAGATGACAAACAAGAC.

For this clone: The gene symbols are mouse symbols. The same CDR3 arises from other DNA sequences in this sample as well. CDR3 in amino acids: CTCSGRQYEQYF. The sequenced CDR3 bases are TGCACCTGCAGTGGACGACAGTAT. The J gene is TRBJ2-7, the V gene TRBV1, with D possibly TRBD1 on 5 matching bases. The CDR3 goes on 4 residues after the read ends, and that part is filled in from the germline J gene. Looked up from germline, CDR1 is NSQYPW and CDR2 is LRSPGD (reference sequence). The CDR3 is 12 residues long.

With respect to this clone: Genes and germline are mouse. Sequencing ends 4 residues short of the CDR3 end; the germline J gene provides the rest. This chain connects TRBV1 to TRBJ2-4; the D gene is possibly TRBD1 (5 bases). The V end lost 3 bases, the J end lost 2 bases, and 9 bases lay between the germline ends. This CDR3 is built from 14 residues. Germline CDR1 NSQYPW, CDR2 LRSPGD (reference sequence). CDR3 bases read: TGCACCTGCAGTGCCTCGACAGTTCAAAAC. It specifies CTCSASTVQN. The full CDR3 protein is CTCSASTVQNTLYF.